This T cell receptor (beta chain) was identified during a study of shared clonotypes between healthy human individuals. Study-level information: The cohort had a couple of women and three men, ages 18 to 49.

Broader study findings: Sharing of clonotypes among donors was expected to vary with sequencing depth.

To note about this clone: Its antigen is still unknown.

The method was immunoSEQ multiplex PCR; TCRdb's version includes in-frame clones alone and lacks a portion of them. This sample has under 2,500,000 clones; around 95% occur once, and the top ten carry roughly 0.13%. The CDR3 is 13 amino acids. CDR1 and CDR2 (germline): SQVTM, ANQGSEA. V gave up 5 bases and J gave up 0 bases, with 8 bases separating them. This sequence was found in a man aged 18 to 29 in good health. The sequencing input was naive CD4+ T cells sorted from blood. Regarding subset: CD45RA+ positively selected. The genes are TRBV29-1 and TRBJ2-4; tentatively, D is TRBD1 (6 bases). Written as DNA, the CDR3 is TGCAGCGTTACAGGGCTAGCCAAAAACATTCAGTACTTC. Protein: CSVTGLAKNIQYF.